Below, one T cell receptor beta chain is given with its context. No antigen is known for it. Separation from the roughly 670-subject first cohort characterized the 120-subject validation cohort, to which the donors belonged. TCRdb's copy holds only in-frame clones and misses some; the assay was immunoSEQ multiplex PCR. The profile shows around 70,000 clones, around 94% of them singletons. This sample was taken from a study of cytomegalovirus exposure and HLA in healthy donors. Between the trimmed V and J ends, which lost 3 bases and 7 bases, there was a span of 16 bases. CDR3 length: 15 amino acids. CDR1 MNHEY and CDR2 SMNVEV come from the germline V gene (reference sequence). General study results and limits: The study put some 150 TCR beta chains on its list as cytomegalovirus-associated.

The source is a woman aged 18-30 years in good health and CMV-seronegative. The gene calls are TRBV27 and TRBJ1-5, with D hard to call. The specimen sequenced was PBMCs. In DNA form, the CDR3 reads TGTGCCAGCAGTTTGGTCTCGACATCCAGACAGCCCCAGCATTTT. Protein: CASSLVSTSRQPQHF.